This T cell receptor beta chain was sequenced in a study of T cell repertoires in cytomegalovirus infection (dated by TCRdb to between 2018 and 2020). About the full investigation: The peptide stimulations were aimed at well-studied HLA-B-restricted epitopes as well as recently identified HLA-C-restricted CMV epitopes, whose presentation resists viral immunomodulation. Because public TCR beta signatures pointed to carriage of CMV infection together with the matching HLA type, the HLA type of each donor mattered for the analysis.

These reads were obtained on an Illumina HiSeq 1500. TCRdb reprocessing: public reads trimmed at Q25 with fastp, clones called with MiXCR, in-frame beta chains kept. Each entry is one CDR3 protein sequence, shown with its most common DNA and genes. The sample table holds 750,000 to 900,000 distinct CDR3 sequences, of which about 28% were seen once. Around 13% of the sample is held by the ten biggest clonotypes. The research as a whole found: In both this cohort and an independent cohort of 300 to 450 donors, the cumulative frequency of public TCR beta family members distinguished carriers of CMV infection plus the relevant HLA type. The ex vivo response was dominated by HLA-C-restricted CMV-specific TCR beta clonotypes, which also provided the single most frequent clonotype in two of eight donors.

A word on this clonotype: What this receptor recognizes is not known. The sample holds no much larger clone one base away, and base qualities are not on file.

Its CDR3 holds 14 amino acids, cysteine through phenylalanine. Only the CDR3 portion is preserved as DNA: 42 bases, with reading frame beginning at the first base. V lost 0 bases and J lost 1 base; the stretch between them is 7 bases long. Based on the germline V gene, the CDR1 and CDR2 sequences are LGHNA and YNFKEQ. This specimen's treatment or condition label, per the study, means: in vitro stimulation with specific CMV peptide epitopes to enrich CMV-specific T cells. The sequence derives from a human donor in good health (CMV status not recorded). Some clones in this sample may be carry-over from other donors' samples. The sequence is built from TRBV4-2 and TRBJ2-7; the D gene remains uncertain. Sequencing used cultured CD8+ T cells from PBMCs, obtained from culture after CMV antigen stimulation. The DNA sequence is given as TGTGCCAGCAGCCAAGAGGGGTGGTCCTACGAGCAGTACTTC. This sequence encodes CASSQEGWSYEQYF.